Detailed here is one TCR beta chain. Trimming shortened V by 1 base and J by 7 bases, and 11 bases separated the two germline ends. Germline V gives CDR1 MGHRA, CDR2 YSYEKL. The CDR3 extends over 14 amino acids. Clones were read by immunoSEQ multiplex PCR, and TCRdb kept only the in-frame ones, dropping some. The sample comprises about 49,000 clones, around 93% of which are singletons, and over 4.5% rests with the top ten. The sample is drawn from a study of T cell changes during pregnancy in multiple sclerosis. The sample was CD8+ T cells from peripheral blood mononuclear cells, taken in the first trimester of pregnancy. The rearrangement joins TRBV4-1 to TRBJ2-1; maybe TRBD2 (5 bases). The sequence derives from a female donor with multiple sclerosis, enrolled in a pregnancy study. The CDR3 nucleotides read TGCGCCAGCAGCCAAGGGCTAGCTCTGAATGAGCAGTTCTTC. Amino acids: CASSQGLALNEQFF.